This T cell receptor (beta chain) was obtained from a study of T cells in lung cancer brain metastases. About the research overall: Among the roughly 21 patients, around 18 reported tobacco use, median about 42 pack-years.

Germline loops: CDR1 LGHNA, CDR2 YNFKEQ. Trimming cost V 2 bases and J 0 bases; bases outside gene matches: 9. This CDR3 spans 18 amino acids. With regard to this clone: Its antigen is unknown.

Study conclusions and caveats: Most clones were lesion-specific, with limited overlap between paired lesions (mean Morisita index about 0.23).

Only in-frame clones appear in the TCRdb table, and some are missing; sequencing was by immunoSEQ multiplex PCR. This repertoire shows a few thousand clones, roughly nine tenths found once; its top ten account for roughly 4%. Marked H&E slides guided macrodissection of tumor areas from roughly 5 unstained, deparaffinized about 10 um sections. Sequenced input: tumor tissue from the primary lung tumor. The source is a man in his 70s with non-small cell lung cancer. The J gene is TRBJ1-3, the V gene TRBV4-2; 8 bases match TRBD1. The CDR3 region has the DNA TGTGCCAGCAGCCAATCGCGTGGGACAGGAGGCTCTGGAAACACCATATATTTT. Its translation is CASSQSRGTGGSGNTIYF.